This passage covers 3 T cell receptor beta chains from one sample sequenced in a study of T cell responses to AZD1222 COVID-19 vaccine. Profiling relied on immunoSEQ multiplex PCR, and the TCRdb table lists in-frame clones only, not all of them. The data contain about 110,000 clones, roughly nine tenths of them seen just once; the ten biggest clones take up 6.5% to 9.5%. The sequenced sample was peripheral blood, obtained on day 0 of AZD1222 vaccination. These receptors were taken from an adult in good health.

The chain uses TRBV7-8 and TRBJ1-2; 10 nucleotides match TRBD1. The CDR3 spans 13 residues. Germline values: CDR1 SGHVS, CDR2 FQNEAQ. V shed 1 base, J shed 7 bases, and the junction held 0 bases outside the gene matches. The CDR3 DNA reads TGTGCCAGCAGCTTAGGACAGGGGGCTGGCTACACCTTC. This codes for CASSLGQGAGYTF.

The table lists this clone with many counts. V is TRBV6-5 and J is TRBJ2-7; tentatively, D is TRBD1 (6 bases). In germline, CDR1 is MNHEY, CDR2 SVGAGI. The CDR3 covers 15 residues. V was trimmed by 0 bases and J by 2 bases, leaving 11 bases between them. The CDR3: CASSYSSGQTYEQYF. CDR3 nucleotides: TGTGCCAGCAGTTACTCGAGTGGACAGACCTACGAGCAGTACTTC.

The V and J genes are TRBV14 and TRBJ2-2, with a tentative D call TRBD2 (5 bases). V dropped 0 bases and J dropped 7 bases, with 9 bases sitting between them. The CDR3 has 14 amino acids. Germline CDR1 and CDR2: SGHDN and FVKESK. The CDR3 reads CASSQDRGLGELFF. The CDR3 nucleotides read TGTGCCAGCAGCCAAGATCGAGGGCTCGGGGAGCTGTTTTTT.